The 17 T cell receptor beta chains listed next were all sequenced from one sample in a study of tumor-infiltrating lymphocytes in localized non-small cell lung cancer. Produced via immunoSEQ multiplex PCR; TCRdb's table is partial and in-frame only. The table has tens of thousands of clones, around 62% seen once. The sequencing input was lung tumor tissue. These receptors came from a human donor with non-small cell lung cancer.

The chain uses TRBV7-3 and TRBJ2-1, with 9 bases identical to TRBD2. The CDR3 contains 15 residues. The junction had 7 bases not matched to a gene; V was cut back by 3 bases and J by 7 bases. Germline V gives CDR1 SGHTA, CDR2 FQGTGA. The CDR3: CASSFDSGSRNEQFF. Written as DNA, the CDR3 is TGTGCCAGCAGCTTCGATAGCGGGAGTAGGAATGAGCAGTTCTTC.

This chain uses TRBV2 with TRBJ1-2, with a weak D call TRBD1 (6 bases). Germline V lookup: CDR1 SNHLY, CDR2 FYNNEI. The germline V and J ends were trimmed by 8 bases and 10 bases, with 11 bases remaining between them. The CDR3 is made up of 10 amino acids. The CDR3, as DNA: TGTGCCAGCGAACAGGGAGTCTACACCTTC. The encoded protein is CASEQGVYTF.

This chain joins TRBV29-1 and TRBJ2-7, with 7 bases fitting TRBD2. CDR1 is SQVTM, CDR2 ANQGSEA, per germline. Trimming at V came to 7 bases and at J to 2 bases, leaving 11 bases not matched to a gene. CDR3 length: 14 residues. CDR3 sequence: CSALGEAGPYEQYF. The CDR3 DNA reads TGCAGCGCCCTAGGAGAAGCGGGACCCTACGAGCAGTACTTC.

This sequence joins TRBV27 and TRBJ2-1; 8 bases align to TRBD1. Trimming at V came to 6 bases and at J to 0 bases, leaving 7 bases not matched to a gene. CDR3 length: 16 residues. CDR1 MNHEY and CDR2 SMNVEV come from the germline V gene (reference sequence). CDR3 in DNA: TGTGCCAGCAGGATAGCACAGGGGGGCTCCTACAATGAGCAGTTCTTC. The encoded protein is CASRIAQGGSYNEQFF.

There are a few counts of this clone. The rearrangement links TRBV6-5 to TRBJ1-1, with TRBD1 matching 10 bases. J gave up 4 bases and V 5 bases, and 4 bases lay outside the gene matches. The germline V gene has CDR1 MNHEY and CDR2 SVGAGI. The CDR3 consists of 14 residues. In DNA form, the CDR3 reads TGTGCCAGCAGTCAGACAGGGGGCAGCACTGAAGCTTTCTTT. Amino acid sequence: CASSQTGGSTEAFF.

This CDR3 is CASSPQRTGDGYTF. In nucleotides, the CDR3 is TGTGCCAGCTCACCCCAACGGACAGGGGATGGCTACACCTTC. The chain recombines TRBV18 with TRBJ1-2, with 9 bases fitting TRBD1. CDR1 is KGHSH, CDR2 LQKENI, per germline. The trim removed 3 bases at V and 6 bases at J, leaving 5 bases unmatched. The CDR3 covers 14 residues.

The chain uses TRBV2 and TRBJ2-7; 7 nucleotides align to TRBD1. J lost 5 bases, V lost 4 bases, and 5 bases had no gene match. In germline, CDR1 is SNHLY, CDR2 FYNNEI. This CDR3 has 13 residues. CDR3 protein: CASSVNRGDEQYF. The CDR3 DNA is TGTGCCAGCAGTGTCAACAGGGGAGACGAGCAGTACTTC.

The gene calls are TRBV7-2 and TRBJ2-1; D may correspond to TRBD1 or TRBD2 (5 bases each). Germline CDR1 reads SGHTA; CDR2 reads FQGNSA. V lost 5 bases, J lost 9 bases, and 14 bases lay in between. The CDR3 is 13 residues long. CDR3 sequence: CASSPRDGIEQFF. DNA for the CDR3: TGTGCCAGCAGCCCTCGGGACGGAATTGAGCAGTTCTTC.

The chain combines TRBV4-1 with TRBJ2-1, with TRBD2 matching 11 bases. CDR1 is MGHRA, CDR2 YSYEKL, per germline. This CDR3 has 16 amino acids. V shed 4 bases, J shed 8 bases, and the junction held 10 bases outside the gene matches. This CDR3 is CASSRGTSGSIDEQFF. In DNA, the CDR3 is TGCGCCAGCAGCCGAGGGACTAGCGGTTCTATCGATGAGCAGTTCTTC.

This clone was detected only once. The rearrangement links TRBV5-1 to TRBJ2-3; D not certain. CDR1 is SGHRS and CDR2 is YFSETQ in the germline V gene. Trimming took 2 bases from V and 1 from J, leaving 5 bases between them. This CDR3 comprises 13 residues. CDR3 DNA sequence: TGCGCCAGCAGCTTCCGGGGCACAGATACGCAGTATTTT. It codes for CASSFRGTDTQYF.

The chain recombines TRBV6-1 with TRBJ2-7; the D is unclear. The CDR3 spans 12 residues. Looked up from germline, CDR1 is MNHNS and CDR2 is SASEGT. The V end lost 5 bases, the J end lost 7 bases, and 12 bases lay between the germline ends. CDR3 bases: TGTGCCAGCAGTAGGATGGTAATGGAGCAGTACTTC. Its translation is CASSRMVMEQYF.

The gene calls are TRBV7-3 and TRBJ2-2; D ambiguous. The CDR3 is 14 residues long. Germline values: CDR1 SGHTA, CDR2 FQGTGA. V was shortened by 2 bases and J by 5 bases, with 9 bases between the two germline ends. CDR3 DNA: TGTGCCAGCAGCTTACGCCCTGGGACCGGGGAGCTGTTTTTT. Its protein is CASSLRPGTGELFF.

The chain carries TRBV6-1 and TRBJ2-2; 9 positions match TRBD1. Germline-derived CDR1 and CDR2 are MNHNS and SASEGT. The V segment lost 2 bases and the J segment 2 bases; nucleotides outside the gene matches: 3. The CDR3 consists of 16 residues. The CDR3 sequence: CASSEYTGGNTGELFF. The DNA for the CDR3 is TGTGCCAGCAGTGAATATACAGGGGGCAACACCGGGGAGCTGTTTTTT.

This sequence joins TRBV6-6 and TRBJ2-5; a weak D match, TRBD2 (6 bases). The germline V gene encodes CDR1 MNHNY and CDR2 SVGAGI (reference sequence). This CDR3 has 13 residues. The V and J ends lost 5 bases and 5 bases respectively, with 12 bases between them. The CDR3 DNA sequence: TGTGCCAGCAGTAGGAGGGAGCGGGAGACCCAGTACTTC. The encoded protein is CASSRRERETQYF.

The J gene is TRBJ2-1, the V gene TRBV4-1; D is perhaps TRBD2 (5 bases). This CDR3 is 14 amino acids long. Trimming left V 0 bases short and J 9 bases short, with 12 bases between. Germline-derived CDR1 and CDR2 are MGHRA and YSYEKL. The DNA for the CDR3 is TGCGCCAGCAGCCAAGATCCCGGGAAGCGTGAGCAGTTCTTC. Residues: CASSQDPGKREQFF.

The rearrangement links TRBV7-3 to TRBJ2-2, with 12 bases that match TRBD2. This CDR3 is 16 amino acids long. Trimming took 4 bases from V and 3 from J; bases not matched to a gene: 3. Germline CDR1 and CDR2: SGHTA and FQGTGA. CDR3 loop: CASSYGTSGYTGELFF. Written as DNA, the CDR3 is TGTGCCAGCAGCTATGGGACTAGCGGGTACACCGGGGAGCTGTTTTTT.

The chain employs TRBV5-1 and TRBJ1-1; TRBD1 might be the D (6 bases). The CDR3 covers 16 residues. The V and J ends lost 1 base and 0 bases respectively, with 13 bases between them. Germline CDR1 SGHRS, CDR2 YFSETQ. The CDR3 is CASSLRGAGMNTEAFF. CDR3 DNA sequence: TGCGCCAGCAGCTTGCGGGGGGCGGGAATGAACACTGAAGCTTTCTTT. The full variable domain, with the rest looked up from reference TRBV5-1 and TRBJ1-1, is KAGVTQTPRYLIKTRGQQVTLSCSPISGHRSVSWYQQTPGQGLQFLFEYFSETQRNKGNFPGRFSGRQFSNSRSEMNVSTLELGDSALYLCASSLRGAGMNTEAFFGQGTRLTVV.